The 5 T cell receptor beta chains presented below share a single source sample, sequenced in a study of T cell responses to AZD1222 COVID-19 vaccine. Profiled with immunoSEQ multiplex PCR; TCRdb holds only in-frame clones, not every one. The sample records about 78,000 clones, 85% to 90% being singletons. The starting material was peripheral blood, obtained 28 days after the second AZD1222 dose. Receptors were obtained from an adult who received the AZD1222 COVID-19 vaccine.

The rearrangement links TRBV7-5 to TRBJ2-4; TRBD2, as called in the table, went unchecked against the DNA. TRBV7-5 is flagged as a pseudogene. There are 17 residues in the CDR3. The CDR3 sequence is CVRSPVRSGIAKNIQYF. CDR3 sequence (DNA): TGTGTCAGAAGCCCCGTCCGGAGTGGAATAGCCAAAAACATTCAGTACTTC.

This chain links TRBV4-1 with TRBJ2-7, with a possible D match to TRBD1 (5 bases). With 0 bases removed from V and 2 bases from J, the gap between germline ends came to 11 bases. The CDR3 has 15 amino acids. CDR1 MGHRA and CDR2 YSYEKL come from the germline V gene. The CDR3 DNA sequence: TGCGCCAGCAGCCAAGAAGAGGCAGGGCCCTACGAGCAGTACTTC. Translation gives CASSQEEAGPYEQYF.

This clone was observed a handful of times. The rearrangement joins TRBV6-5 to TRBJ1-2; D uncertain. The CDR3 totals 14 residues. V lost 3 bases to trimming and J lost 2 bases, with 10 bases between them. Germline V gene sequence: CDR1 MNHEY, CDR2 SVGAGI. CDR3 bases: TGTGCCAGCAGTTATGTCTCGGGGAACTATGGCTACACCTTC. Its protein product is CASSYVSGNYGYTF.

This sequence joins TRBV7-2 and TRBJ2-3; a weak D match, TRBD1 (6 bases). Germline V gene sequence: CDR1 SGHTA, CDR2 FQGNSA. The CDR3 runs 13 residues. V lost 6 bases to trimming and J lost 1 base, with 8 bases between them. Written as DNA, the CDR3 is TGTGCCAGCAGGGCAGGGGGCACAGATACGCAGTATTTT. Encoded protein: CASRAGGTDTQYF.

In its sample, this clone was seen once. The chain couples TRBV7-2 to TRBJ1-1; no clear D. The V end was cut by 1 base, the J end by 3 bases, with 12 bases between. This CDR3 has 15 amino acids. The germline gives CDR1 SGHTA, CDR2 FQGNSA. CDR3 amino acids: CASSLGGRADTEAFF. The CDR3 region has the DNA TGTGCCAGCAGCTTAGGTGGGAGAGCGGACACTGAAGCTTTCTTT. Full variable domain (remainder filled in from reference TRBV7-2 and TRBJ1-1): GAGVSQSPSNKVTEKGKDVELRCDPISGHTALYWYRQSLGQGLEFLIYFQGNSAPDKSGLPSDRFSAERTGGSVSTLTIQRTQQEDSAVYLCASSLGGRADTEAFFGQGTRLTVV.